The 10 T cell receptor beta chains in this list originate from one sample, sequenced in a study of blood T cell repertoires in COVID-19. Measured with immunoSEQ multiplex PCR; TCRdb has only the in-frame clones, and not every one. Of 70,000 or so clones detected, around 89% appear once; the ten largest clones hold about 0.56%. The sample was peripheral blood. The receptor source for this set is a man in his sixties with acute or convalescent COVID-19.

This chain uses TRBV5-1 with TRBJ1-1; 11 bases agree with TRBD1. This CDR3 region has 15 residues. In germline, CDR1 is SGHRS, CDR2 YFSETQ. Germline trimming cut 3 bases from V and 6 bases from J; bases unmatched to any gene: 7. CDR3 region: CASSSRTGGQAEAFF. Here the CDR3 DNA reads TGCGCCAGCAGCTCCAGGACAGGGGGCCAAGCTGAAGCTTTCTTT.

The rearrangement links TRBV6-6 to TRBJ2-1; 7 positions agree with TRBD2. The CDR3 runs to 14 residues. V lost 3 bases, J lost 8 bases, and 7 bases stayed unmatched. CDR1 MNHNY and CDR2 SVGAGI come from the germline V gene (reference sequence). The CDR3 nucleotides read TGTGCCAGCAGTTATGGCGGGAGAGCTTATGAGCAGTTCTTC. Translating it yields CASSYGGRAYEQFF.

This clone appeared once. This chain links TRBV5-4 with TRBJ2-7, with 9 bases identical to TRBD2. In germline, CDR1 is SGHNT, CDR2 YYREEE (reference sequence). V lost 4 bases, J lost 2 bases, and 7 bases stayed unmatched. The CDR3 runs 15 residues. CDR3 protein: CASSRGASGTYEQYF. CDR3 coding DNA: TGTGCCAGCAGCAGGGGGGCTAGCGGGACCTACGAGCAGTACTTC.

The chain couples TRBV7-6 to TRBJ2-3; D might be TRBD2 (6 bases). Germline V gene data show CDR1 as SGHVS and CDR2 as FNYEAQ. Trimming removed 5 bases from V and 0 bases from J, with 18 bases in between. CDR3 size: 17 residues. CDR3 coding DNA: TGTGCCAGCAGCCCGTACTCTCTAGCGTCTAGCACAGATACGCAGTATTTT. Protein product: CASSPYSLASSTDTQYF.

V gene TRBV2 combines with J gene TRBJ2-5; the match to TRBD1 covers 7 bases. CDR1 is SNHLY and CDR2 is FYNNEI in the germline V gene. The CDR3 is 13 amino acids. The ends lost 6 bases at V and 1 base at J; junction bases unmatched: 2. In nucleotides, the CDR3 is TGTGCCAGCAGCGGACAGGCCCAAGAGACCCAGTACTTC. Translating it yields CASSGQAQETQYF.

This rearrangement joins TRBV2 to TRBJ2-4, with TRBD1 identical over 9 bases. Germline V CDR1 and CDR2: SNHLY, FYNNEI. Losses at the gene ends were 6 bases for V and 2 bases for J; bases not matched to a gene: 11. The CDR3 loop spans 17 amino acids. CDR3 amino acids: CASSPRTGAISKNIQYF. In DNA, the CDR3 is TGTGCCAGCAGCCCTAGGACAGGGGCGATTTCCAAAAACATTCAGTACTTC.

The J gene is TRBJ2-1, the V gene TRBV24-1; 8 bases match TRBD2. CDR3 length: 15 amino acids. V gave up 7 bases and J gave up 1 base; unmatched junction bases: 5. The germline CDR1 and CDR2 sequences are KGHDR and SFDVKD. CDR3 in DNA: TGTGCCACCAGAAGCGGGAGTGCATCCTACAATGAGCAGTTCTTC. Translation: CATRSGSASYNEQFF.

In DNA, the CDR3 is TGCGCCAGCTCATCTCGGGAAACCGGGACAGGGGACCATGGCTACACCTTC. Its translation: CASSSRETGTGDHGYTF. The chain joins TRBV5-1 to TRBJ1-2; 10 bases are a match to TRBD1. The V segment lost 7 bases and the J segment 6 bases; nucleotides outside the gene matches: 18. In germline, CDR1 is SGHRS, CDR2 YFSETQ. This CDR3 has 17 amino acids.

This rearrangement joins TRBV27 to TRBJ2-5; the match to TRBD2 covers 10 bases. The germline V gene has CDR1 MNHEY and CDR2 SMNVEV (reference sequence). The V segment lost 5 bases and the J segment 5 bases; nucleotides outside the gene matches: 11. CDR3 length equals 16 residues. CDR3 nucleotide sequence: TGTGCCAGCAGTCCCACTAGCGGGGCCGCGCGGGAGACCCAGTACTTC. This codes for CASSPTSGAARETQYF.

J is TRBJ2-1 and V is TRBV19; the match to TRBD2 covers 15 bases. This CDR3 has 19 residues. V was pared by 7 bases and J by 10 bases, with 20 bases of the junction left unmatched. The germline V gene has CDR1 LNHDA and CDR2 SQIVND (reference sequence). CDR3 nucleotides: TGTGCCAGTACCCCGTTCGCAGGGACTAGCGGGGGGCAAGGTAACGAGCAGTTCTTC. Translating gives CASTPFAGTSGGQGNEQFF. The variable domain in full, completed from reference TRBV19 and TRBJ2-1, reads DGGITQSPKYLFRKEGQNVTLSCEQNLNHDAMYWYRQDPGQGLRLIYYSQIVNDFQKGDIAEGYSVSREKKESFPLTVTSAQKNPTAFYLCASTPFAGTSGGQGNEQFFGPGTRLTVL.